Relative to its sample, the clone carrying this TCR beta chain is large. The data derive from a study of immune characterization of retroperitoneal liposarcoma. CDR1 is SGHTA and CDR2 is FQGNSA in the germline V gene. V was trimmed by 1 base and J by 3 bases, leaving 14 bases between them. CDR3 size: 16 residues. MiXCR, applied by TCRdb to the PCR reads, yields one record per CDR3 protein. The profile covers about 10,000 distinct CDR3 sequences, with around 30% appearing a single time and less than 10% taken by the ten largest. The specimen was tumor tissue. This TCR was recovered from a male donor with retroperitoneal liposarcoma. The chain uses TRBV7-2 and TRBJ2-3, with unresolved D. DNA for the CDR3: TGTGCCAGCAGCTTAGGGATCCAGCTCGGGACAGATACGCAGTATTTT. Translated, it gives CASSLGIQLGTDTQYF.